A single sample gave rise to the 5 T cell receptor beta chains below, sequenced in a study of metastatic and nonmetastatic thyroid tumors. Thyroid surgery was preceded by no treatment in any patient. TCRdb reanalyzed the PCR reads with MiXCR. The sample carries about 21,000 clones, about 30% recorded once. The specimen was tumor tissue. These TCRs come from a male donor with papillary thyroid cancer or a benign thyroid nodule (not recorded which). Some clones in this sample may be carry-over from other donors' samples.

The J gene is TRBJ1-1, the V gene TRBV20-1, with TRBD1 as a possible D gene (6 bases). The CDR3 is 15 residues long. Trimming removed 0 bases at V and 2 bases at J, with 13 bases between. Germline V gene sequence: CDR1 DFQATT, CDR2 SNEGSKA (reference sequence). The CDR3 coding sequence is TGCAGTGCTAGAGATCACATAGGGGGTAACACTGAAGCTTTCTTT. It is translated as CSARDHIGGNTEAFF.

This clone occurred a few times. The chain employs TRBV5-4 and TRBJ2-2; D not resolved. The CDR3 spans 14 residues. Deletions cut 3 bases from V and 2 bases from J, with 8 bases between. Germline CDR1 is SGHNT and CDR2 is YYREEE (reference sequence). CDR3 DNA sequence: TGTGCCAGCAGCTCGGACGGAAACACCGGGGAGCTGTTTTTT. This codes for CASSSDGNTGELFF.

The chain has TRBV5-4 and TRBJ2-7; perhaps TRBD2 as D (5 bases). Germline CDR1 reads SGHNT; CDR2 reads YYREEE (reference sequence). This CDR3 has 17 amino acids. V lost 0 bases and J 4 bases, leaving 20 bases between the germline ends. In DNA, the CDR3 is TGTGCCAGCAGCTTGGCCGGTAGCGAGAGGGCCTCATACGAGCAGTACTTC. Amino acid sequence: CASSLAGSERASYEQYF.

The chain has TRBV11-2 and TRBJ2-7; perhaps D is TRBD1 or TRBD2 (5 bases each). The V gene's germline CDR1 is SGHAT and CDR2 FQNNGV. Trimming stripped 5 bases from V and 12 bases from J, with 23 bases between. The CDR3 length is 14 residues. Written as DNA, the CDR3 is TGTGCCAGCAGCCCTCCCGGTTGGCAGGGAGTTCGGTACTTC. Protein: CASSPPGWQGVRYF.

The table lists this clone with many counts. The chain employs TRBV18 and TRBJ1-1, with unresolved D. V was cut by 3 bases and J by 1 base, with 9 bases left in between. CDR3 length: 14 amino acids. From germline, CDR1 is KGHSH and CDR2 LQKENI. The CDR3 protein is CASSPREGNTEAFF. Written as DNA, the CDR3 is TGTGCCAGCTCACCTCGGGAGGGGAACACTGAAGCTTTCTTT.